Described below is a single TCR beta chain sequence and its context. Antigen specificity is unknown. Amplification used 60 Vbeta primers and 13 Jbeta primers. Libraries were prepared by immunoSEQ multiplex PCR; TCRdb keeps only in-frame clonotypes and omits some of them. The table shows 150,000 to 200,000 clones, with approximately 77% occurring only once. Trimming took off 0 bases at V and 6 bases at J, with 8 bases between the two ends. CDR1 is SGHDN, CDR2 FVKESK, per germline. The CDR3 sequence is 14 residues long. The entry originates in a study of cytomegalovirus exposure and HLA in healthy donors. Study observations and caveats: For TCR beta chains, V- and J-gene trimming was later linked to a missense DCLRE1C variant. Later work found that TCR association rates differed between HLA loci; DRB1 had the most and HLA-C the fewest. Later analysis suggested links between common viral pathogens and several top significant clusters.

Sequencing was carried out using PBMCs. The TCR sequence derives from a male donor in good health and CMV-seropositive. The chain has TRBV14 and TRBJ2-2; no reliable D call. The CDR3 is CASSQELESGELFF. CDR3 nucleotides: TGTGCCAGCAGCCAAGAATTGGAGTCCGGGGAGCTGTTTTTT. The full variable domain, completed using reference TRBV14 and TRBJ2-2, is EAGVTQFPSHSVIEKGQTVTLRCDPISGHDNLYWYRRVMGKEIKFLLHFVKESKQDESGMPNNRFLAERTGGTYSTLKVQPAELEDSGVYFCASSQELESGELFFGEGSRLTVL.